These 9 T cell receptor beta chains were sequenced from one sample in a study of shared clonotypes between healthy human individuals. Terminally differentiated effector memory CD45RA+ cells were left out of the naive CD8 fraction, which was CD45RO-negative and positively selected for CCR7. Using immunoSEQ multiplex PCR, the repertoire was profiled, and TCRdb retains in-frame clones only, with some absent. Of about 1,900,000 clones listed, about 95% are singletons. Sequenced material: naive CD8+ T cells sorted from blood. The receptors derive from a man in his late teens or twenties in good health.

The V call is TRBV27, the J call TRBJ2-3, with 13 nucleotides matching TRBD2. V shed 5 bases, J shed 7 bases, and the junction held 3 bases outside the gene matches. Germline V lookup: CDR1 MNHEY, CDR2 SMNVEV (reference sequence). CDR3 length: 14 amino acids. The CDR3 protein is CASSGGLAGNTQYF. DNA of the CDR3: TGTGCCAGCAGTGGGGGACTAGCGGGGAATACGCAGTATTTT.

The rearrangement links TRBV27 to TRBJ2-1, with a possible D match to TRBD2 (6 bases). V shed 4 bases and J shed 0 bases, with 13 bases lying between them. Germline lookup yields CDR1 MNHEY and CDR2 SMNVEV (reference sequence). The CDR3 is 16 amino acids. CDR3 loop: CASSSLGGSSYNEQFF. The CDR3 DNA is TGTGCCAGCAGTTCACTAGGAGGGAGCTCCTACAATGAGCAGTTCTTC.

The J gene is TRBJ2-3, the V gene TRBV5-4; D remains unclear. The CDR3 covers 13 residues. Germline-derived CDR1 and CDR2 are SGHNT and YYREEE (reference sequence). V was trimmed by 3 bases and J by 2 bases, leaving 7 bases between them. The CDR3 nucleotides are TGTGCCAGCAGCTCGGGCTACACAGATACGCAGTATTTT. This encodes CASSSGYTDTQYF.

This clone was detected only a few times. The rearrangement links TRBV21-1 to TRBJ1-5. TRBV21-1 is a documented pseudogene. The CDR3 runs 17 residues. CDR3 protein: CASSKIARRYSNQPQHF. In DNA, the CDR3 is TGTGCCAGCAGCAAAATCGCCCGGCGTTATAGCAATCAGCCCCAGCATTTT.

This clone has a handful of counts. At the DNA level, this CDR3 is encoded by other sequences in the same sample as well. The chain is built from TRBV19 and TRBJ1-2, with D tentatively TRBD1 (5 bases). The V gene's germline CDR1 is LNHDA and CDR2 SQIVND (reference sequence). The ends were cut back, 1 base at V and 8 bases at J, with 8 bases in the middle. This CDR3 contains 12 residues. As DNA, the CDR3 is TGTGCCAGTAGTATAGCCGGGGACGGCTACACCTTC. This codes for CASSIAGDGYTF.

The rearrangement joins TRBV15 to TRBJ1-6; no definite D call. The CDR3 contains 15 residues. Between the trimmed V and J ends, which lost 0 bases and 3 bases, there was a span of 6 bases. Germline V CDR1 and CDR2: LNHNV, YYDKDF (reference sequence). The CDR3 here is CATSREENYNSPLHF. CDR3 coding DNA: TGTGCCACCAGCAGAGAAGAAAACTATAATTCACCCCTCCACTTT.

The V and J genes are TRBV6-6 and TRBJ2-7; 9 nucleotides match TRBD1. The J segment lost 1 base and the V segment lost 6 bases, leaving 4 bases of the junction unmatched. CDR1 is MNHNY and CDR2 is SVGAGI in the germline V gene (reference sequence). This CDR3 is built from 14 residues. The CDR3 DNA follows: TGTGCCAGCAGCCTTGGGACAGGGTCCTACGAGCAGTACTTC. Translated: CASSLGTGSYEQYF.

V and J are TRBV6-5 and TRBJ2-7; D is unresolved. Trimming took off 4 bases at V and 0 bases at J, with 10 bases between the two ends. From germline, CDR1 is MNHEY and CDR2 SVGAGI. The CDR3 consists of 14 residues. CDR3 sequence reads: CASSLRGYSYEQYF. The CDR3 DNA is TGTGCCAGCAGTTTAAGAGGTTACTCCTACGAGCAGTACTTC.

V and J are TRBV30 and TRBJ2-5, with unresolved D. The CDR3 covers 12 residues. The V gene lost 8 bases and the J gene lost 1 base, with 11 bases spanning the gap. CDR1 and CDR2 from the germline V gene are GTSNPN and SVGIG (reference sequence). This CDR3 reads CALETIQETQYF. CDR3 nucleotides: TGTGCCCTCGAAACTATCCAAGAGACCCAGTACTTC. The full variable domain, with the rest looked up from reference TRBV30 and TRBJ2-5, is SQTIHQWPATLVQPVGSPLSLECTVEGTSNPNLYWYRQAAGRGLQLLFYSVGIGQISSEVPQNLSASRPQDRQFILSSKKLLLSDSGFYLCALETIQETQYFGPGTRLLVL.